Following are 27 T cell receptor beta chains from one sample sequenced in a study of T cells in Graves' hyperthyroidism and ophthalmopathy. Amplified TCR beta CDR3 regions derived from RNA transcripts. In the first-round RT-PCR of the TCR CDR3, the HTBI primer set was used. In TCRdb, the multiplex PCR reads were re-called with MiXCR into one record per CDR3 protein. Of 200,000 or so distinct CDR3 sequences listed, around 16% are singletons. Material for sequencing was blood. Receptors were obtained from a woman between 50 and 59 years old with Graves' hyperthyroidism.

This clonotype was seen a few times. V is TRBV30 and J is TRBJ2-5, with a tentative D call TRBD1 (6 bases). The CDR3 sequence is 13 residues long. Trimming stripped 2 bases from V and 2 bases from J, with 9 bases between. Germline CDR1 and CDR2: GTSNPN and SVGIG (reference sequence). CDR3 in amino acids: CAWSFGQQETQYF. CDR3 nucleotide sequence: TGTGCCTGGAGTTTTGGACAGCAAGAGACCCAGTACTTC.

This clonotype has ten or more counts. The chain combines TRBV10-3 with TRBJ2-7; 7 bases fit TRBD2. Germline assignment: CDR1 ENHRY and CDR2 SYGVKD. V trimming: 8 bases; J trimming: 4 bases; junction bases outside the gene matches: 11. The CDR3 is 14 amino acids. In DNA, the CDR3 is TGTGCCATCTCGGACGGGAGCGGGATTTACGAGCAGTACTTC. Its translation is CAISDGSGIYEQYF.

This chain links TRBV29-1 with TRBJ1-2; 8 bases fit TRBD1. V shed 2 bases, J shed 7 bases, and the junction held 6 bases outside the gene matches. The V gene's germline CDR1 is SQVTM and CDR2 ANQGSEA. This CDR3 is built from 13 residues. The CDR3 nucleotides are TGCAGCGTTGAATTAGGGACAGGTCTTGGCTACACCTTC. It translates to CSVELGTGLGYTF.

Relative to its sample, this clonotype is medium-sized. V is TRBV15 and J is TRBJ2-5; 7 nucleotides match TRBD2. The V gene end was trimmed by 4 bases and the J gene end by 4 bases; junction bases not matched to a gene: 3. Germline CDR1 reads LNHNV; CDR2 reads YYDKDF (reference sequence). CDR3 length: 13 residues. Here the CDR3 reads CATSKVAGETQYF. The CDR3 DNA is TGTGCCACCAGCAAGGTAGCGGGAGAGACCCAGTACTTC.

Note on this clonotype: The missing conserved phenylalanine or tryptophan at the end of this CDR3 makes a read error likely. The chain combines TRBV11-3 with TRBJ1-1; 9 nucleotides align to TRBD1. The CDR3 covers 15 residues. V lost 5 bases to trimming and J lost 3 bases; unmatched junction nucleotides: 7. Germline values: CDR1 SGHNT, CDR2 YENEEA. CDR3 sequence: CASSPYRDRDTEAFL. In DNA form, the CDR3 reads TGTGCCAGCAGCCCCTACCGGGACAGGGACACTGAAGCTTTCCTT.

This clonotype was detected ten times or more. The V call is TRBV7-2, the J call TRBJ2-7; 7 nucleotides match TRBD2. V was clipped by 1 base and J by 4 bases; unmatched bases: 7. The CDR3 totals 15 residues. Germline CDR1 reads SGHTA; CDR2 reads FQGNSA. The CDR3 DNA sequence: TGTGCCAGCAGCTTAGGCGGGAGTTTTAGGTACGAGCAGTACTTC. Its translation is CASSLGGSFRYEQYF.

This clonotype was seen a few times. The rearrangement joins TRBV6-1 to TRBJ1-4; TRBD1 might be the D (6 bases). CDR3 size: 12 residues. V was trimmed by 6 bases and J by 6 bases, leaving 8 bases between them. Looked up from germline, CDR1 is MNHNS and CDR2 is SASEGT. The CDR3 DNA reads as TGTGCCAGCAGACGACAGGATGAAAAACTGTTTTTT. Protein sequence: CASRRQDEKLFF.

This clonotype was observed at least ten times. The CDR3 sequence is CAITPRTGGTDTQYF. The CDR3 DNA is TGTGCCATAACTCCACGGACAGGGGGCACAGATACGCAGTATTTT. This rearrangement joins TRBV11-3 to TRBJ2-3, with 9 bases fitting TRBD1. Trimming removed 10 bases from V and 1 base from J; junction bases left unmatched: 9. The CDR3 is made up of 15 amino acids. The germline CDR1 and CDR2 sequences are SGHNT and YENEEA.

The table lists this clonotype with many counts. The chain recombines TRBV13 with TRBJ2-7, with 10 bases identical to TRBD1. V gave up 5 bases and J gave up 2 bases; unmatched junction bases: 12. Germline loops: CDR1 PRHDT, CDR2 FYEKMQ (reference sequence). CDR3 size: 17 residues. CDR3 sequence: CASSPNGGGQGTYEQYF. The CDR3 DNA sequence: TGTGCCAGCAGCCCTAATGGGGGGGGACAGGGGACCTACGAGCAGTACTTC.

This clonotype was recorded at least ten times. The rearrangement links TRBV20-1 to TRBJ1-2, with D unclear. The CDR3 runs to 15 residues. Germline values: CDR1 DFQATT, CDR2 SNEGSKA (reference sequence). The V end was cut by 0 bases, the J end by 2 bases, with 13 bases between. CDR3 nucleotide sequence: TGCAGTGCTAGAGATCGGCCGGACTTGAACTATGGCTACACCTTC. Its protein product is CSARDRPDLNYGYTF.

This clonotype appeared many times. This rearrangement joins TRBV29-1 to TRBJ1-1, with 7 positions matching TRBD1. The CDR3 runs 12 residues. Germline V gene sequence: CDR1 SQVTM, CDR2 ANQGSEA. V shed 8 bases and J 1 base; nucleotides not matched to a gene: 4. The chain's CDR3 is CSLGGANTEAFF. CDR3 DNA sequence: TGCAGCTTAGGGGGCGCGAACACTGAAGCTTTCTTT.

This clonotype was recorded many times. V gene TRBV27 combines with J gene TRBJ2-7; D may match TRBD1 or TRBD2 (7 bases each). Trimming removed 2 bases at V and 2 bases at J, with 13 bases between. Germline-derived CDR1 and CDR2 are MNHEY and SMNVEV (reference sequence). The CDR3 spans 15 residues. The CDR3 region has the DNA TGTGCCAGCAGTTTAGAGGGGGCGGGAGCCTACGAGCAGTACTTC. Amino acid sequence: CASSLEGAGAYEQYF.

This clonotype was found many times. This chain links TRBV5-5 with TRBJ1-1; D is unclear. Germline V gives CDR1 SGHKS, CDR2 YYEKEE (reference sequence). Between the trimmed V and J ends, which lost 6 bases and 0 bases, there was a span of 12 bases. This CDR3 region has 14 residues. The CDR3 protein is CASKPGELNTEAFF. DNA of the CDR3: TGTGCCAGCAAACCGGGAGAACTGAACACTGAAGCTTTCTTT.

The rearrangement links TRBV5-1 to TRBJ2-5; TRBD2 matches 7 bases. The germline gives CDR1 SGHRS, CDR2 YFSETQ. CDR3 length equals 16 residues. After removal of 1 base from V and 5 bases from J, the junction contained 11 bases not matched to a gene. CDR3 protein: CASSLFGREPGETQYF. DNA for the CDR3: TGCGCCAGCAGCTTGTTTGGGCGGGAGCCTGGGGAGACCCAGTACTTC.

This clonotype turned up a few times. The CDR3 sequence is CASSLETGASETQYF. DNA for the CDR3: TGCGCCAGCAGCTTGGAGACAGGGGCCTCGGAGACCCAGTACTTC. This rearrangement joins TRBV5-1 to TRBJ2-5; 8 bases agree with TRBD1. There are 15 residues in the CDR3. CDR1 and CDR2 (germline): SGHRS, YFSETQ. V was pared by 0 bases and J by 5 bases, with 6 bases of the junction left unmatched. Based on the CDR3 plus reference TRBV5-1 and TRBJ2-5, the full variable domain is KAGVTQTPRYLIKTRGQQVTLSCSPISGHRSVSWYQQTPGQGLQFLFEYFSETQRNKGNFPGRFSGRQFSNSRSEMNVSTLELGDSALYLCASSLETGASETQYFGPGTRLLVL.

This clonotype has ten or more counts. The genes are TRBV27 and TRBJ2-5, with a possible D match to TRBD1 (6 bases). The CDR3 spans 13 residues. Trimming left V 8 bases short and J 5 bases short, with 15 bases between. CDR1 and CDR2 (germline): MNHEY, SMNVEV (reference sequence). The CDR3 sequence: CASSITGLETQYF. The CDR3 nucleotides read TGTGCCAGCTCGATCACAGGGTTGGAGACCCAGTACTTC.

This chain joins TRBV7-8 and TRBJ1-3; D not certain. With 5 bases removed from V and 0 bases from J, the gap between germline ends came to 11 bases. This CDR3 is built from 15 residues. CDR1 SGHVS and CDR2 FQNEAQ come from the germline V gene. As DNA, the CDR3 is TGTGCCAGCAGCACCCGGACCACCTCTGGAAACACCATATATTTT. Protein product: CASSTRTTSGNTIYF.

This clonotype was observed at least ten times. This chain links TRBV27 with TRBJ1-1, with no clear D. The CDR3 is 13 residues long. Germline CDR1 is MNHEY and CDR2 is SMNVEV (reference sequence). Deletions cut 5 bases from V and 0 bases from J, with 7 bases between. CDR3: CASSEGMNTEAFF. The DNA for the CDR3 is TGTGCCAGCAGTGAGGGTATGAACACTGAAGCTTTCTTT.

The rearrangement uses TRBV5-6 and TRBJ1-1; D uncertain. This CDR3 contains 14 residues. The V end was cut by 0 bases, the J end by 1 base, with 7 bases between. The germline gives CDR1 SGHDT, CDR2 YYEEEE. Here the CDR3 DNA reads TGTGCCAGCAGCTTGGAAGGGTCGAACACTGAAGCTTTCTTT. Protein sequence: CASSLEGSNTEAFF. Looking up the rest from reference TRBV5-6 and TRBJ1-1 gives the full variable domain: DAGVTQSPTHLIKTRGQQVTLRCSPKSGHDTVSWYQQALGQGPQFIFQYYEEEERQRGNFPDRFSGHQFPNYSSELNVNALLLGDSALYLCASSLEGSNTEAFFGQGTRLTVV.

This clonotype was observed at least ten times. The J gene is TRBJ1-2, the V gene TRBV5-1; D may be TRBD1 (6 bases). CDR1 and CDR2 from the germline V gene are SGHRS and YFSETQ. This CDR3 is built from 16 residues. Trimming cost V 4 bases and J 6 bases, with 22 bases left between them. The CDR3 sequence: CASSPLGGAQNHGYTF. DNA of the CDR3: TGCGCCAGCAGCCCCCTCGGGGGGGCGCAGAATCATGGCTACACCTTC.

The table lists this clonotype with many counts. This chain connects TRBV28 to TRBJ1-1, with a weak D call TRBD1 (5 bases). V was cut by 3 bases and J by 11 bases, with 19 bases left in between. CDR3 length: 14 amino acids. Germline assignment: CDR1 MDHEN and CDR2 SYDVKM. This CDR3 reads CASSLAGSIQAAFF. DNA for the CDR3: TGTGCCAGCAGTTTGGCAGGGTCGATCCAGGCCGCTTTCTTT.

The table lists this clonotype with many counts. The CDR3 DNA reads as TGTGCCGGATCCATGAACGAGCAGTACTTC. It specifies CAGSMNEQYF. The V and J genes are TRBV2 and TRBJ2-7; D gene unclear. V was shortened by 11 bases and J by 5 bases, with 10 bases between the two germline ends. The CDR3 sequence is 10 residues long. Per germline, CDR1 SNHLY and CDR2 FYNNEI.

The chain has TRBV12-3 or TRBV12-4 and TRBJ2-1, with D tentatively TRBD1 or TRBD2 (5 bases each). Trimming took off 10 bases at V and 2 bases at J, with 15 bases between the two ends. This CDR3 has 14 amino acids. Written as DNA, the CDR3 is TGTGCCATATACGGGGCGAACCCCTACAATGAGCAGTTCTTC. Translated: CAIYGANPYNEQFF.

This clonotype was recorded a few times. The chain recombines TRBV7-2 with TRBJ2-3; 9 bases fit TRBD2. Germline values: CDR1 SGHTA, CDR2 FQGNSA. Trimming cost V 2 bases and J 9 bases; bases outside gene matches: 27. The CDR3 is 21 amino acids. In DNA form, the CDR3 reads TGTGCCAGCAGCTTATCAATAAAGGGATTGGTAGCGGGAGCCGGCGCGGACACGCAGTATTTT. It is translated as CASSLSIKGLVAGAGADTQYF.

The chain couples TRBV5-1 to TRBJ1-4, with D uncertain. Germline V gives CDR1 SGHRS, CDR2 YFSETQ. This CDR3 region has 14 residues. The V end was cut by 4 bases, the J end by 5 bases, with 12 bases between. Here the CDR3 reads CASSRREGNEKLFF. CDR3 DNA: TGCGCCAGCAGCCGTCGTGAGGGCAATGAAAAACTGTTTTTT. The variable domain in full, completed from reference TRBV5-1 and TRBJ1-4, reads KAGVTQTPRYLIKTRGQQVTLSCSPISGHRSVSWYQQTPGQGLQFLFEYFSETQRNKGNFPGRFSGRQFSNSRSEMNVSTLELGDSALYLCASSRREGNEKLFFGSGTQLSVL.

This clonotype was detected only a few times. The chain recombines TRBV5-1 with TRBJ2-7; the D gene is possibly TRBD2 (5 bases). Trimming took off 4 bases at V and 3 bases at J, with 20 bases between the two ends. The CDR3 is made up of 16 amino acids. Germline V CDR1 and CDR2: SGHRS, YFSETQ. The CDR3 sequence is CASSVTRTRLDYEQYF. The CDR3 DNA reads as TGCGCCAGCAGCGTAACTAGGACGCGCCTTGACTACGAGCAGTACTTC.

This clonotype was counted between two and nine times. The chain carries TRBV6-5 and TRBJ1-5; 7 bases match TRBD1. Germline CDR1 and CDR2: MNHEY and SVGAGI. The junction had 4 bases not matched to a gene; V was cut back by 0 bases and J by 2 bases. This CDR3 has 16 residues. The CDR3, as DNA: TGTGCCAGCAGTTACTCAGGGACAGAACGCAATCAGCCCCAGCATTTT. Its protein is CASSYSGTERNQPQHF.